This note documents a single T cell receptor (beta chain) sequence. This clone has a handful of counts. This clone's antigen is unknown. No base quality information exists; no much larger clone differs at one position. The CDR3 runs 14 amino acids, cysteine and phenylalanine included. Only the CDR3 region is kept as DNA, spanning 42 bases read in frame from base 1. V loses 3 bases, J loses 4 bases, and the germline ends lie 10 bases apart. CDR1 and CDR2 were assigned from the germline V gene as SGHDN and FVKESK. The High Capacity cDNA Reverse Transcription Kit was used to reverse transcribe all of the isolated RNA, meaning that expressed TCRB transcripts were what got sequenced. Naive, central memory and regulatory T cell samples underwent deep immunoSEQ sequencing, averaging around 4 million total reads per sample. Sorted cells were lysed in RLT buffer, and RNA was extracted using DNase-treated RNeasy Micro or Mini kits according to cell number. Each cell subset was processed separately to prevent cross-contamination, with patient and healthy donor samples processed together. The immunoSEQ multiplex PCR was used to amplify TCRB sequences from cDNA, yielding 87-bp fragments that span the CDR3 region. The amplicons were sequenced using the Illumina HiSeq platform. The original methods were these. PCR bias was corrected computationally using synthetic template baselines, and reads within Hamming distance 2 were collapsed, with unmergeable singletons discarded. By aligning reads against IMGT, V, D and J genes, CDR3 length, and insertions or deletions at six rearrangement sites were assigned. Within each subset, clonotype counts were normalized to sorted cell number, and only after that were true diversity and Gini coefficients computed with the tcR R package. Repertoire sharing was quantified using the overlap coefficient calculated on TCRB nucleotide sequences. As a proxy for the pre-selection repertoire, out-of-frame TCRB sequences from naive cells were analyzed. This immuneACCESS table, as held by TCRdb, lists in-frame sequences with V and J called but not all clones. Of the missing ones, under half trace to an unresolved V gene in checked studies; the others have no known cause. From that table come the V and J calls and clone size; the DNA was used to work out D and trimming. In all, the sample holds roughly 450,000 clones, and about 15% of those were seen once. Clones ranked in the top ten supply around 0.035% of the sample.

The sample comes from a study of beta chain features in type 1 diabetes (dated by TCRdb to the late 2010s). Describing the broader study: Mean age, gender distribution, total cell number and subset yield were not different between patients and healthy donors. A total of 90 million to 140 million sorted cells were examined across all samples, and RNA yield correlated strongly with the number of cells per subset. In the study, recently diagnosed type 1 diabetes patients and matched healthy donors were compared on the TCRB repertoires of their sorted circulating CD4+ T cell subsets. Naive and central memory subsets were obtained from all 30 or so donors, but regulatory and stem cell-like memory subsets were isolated from only 8 patients and about 8 healthy donors. Findings and caveats that apply to the study as a whole: Because small numbers of individuals were included in the HLA sub-analyses, any influence of HLA type on TCRB rearrangement was left unresolved. Because cDNA was sequenced instead of genomic DNA, highly expressing activated cells could be over-represented, though the groups showed no difference in activation or CD3 levels. In all four CD4+ subsets, TCRB CDR3 length was moderately but significantly shorter in type 1 diabetes patients. Shorter templates might be favored by PCR, yet because patient and control samples were amplified and corrected together, any such skew would affect both groups equally. Naive, central memory and regulatory TCRB repertoires appeared to be more similar among patients than among healthy donors. At VDJ recombination sites, patients with type 1 diabetes made fewer insertions and deleted more nucleotides, a pattern implying thymic rearrangement abnormalities.

From each donor, a single peripheral blood sample of about 116 mL on average was drawn into heparinised tubes. A BD FACSAria II was used to sort naive, central memory, regulatory and stem cell-like memory CD4+ T cells with a panel that included CD45RO, CCR7, CD25, CD127, CD95 and CD27. A purity above 95% was achieved for all sorted populations. Right away, PBMCs were isolated by Lymphoprep density gradient centrifugation and were stained directly, with no culture step. To minimize batch effects, samples were stained and sorted in pairs, one healthy donor with one patient per experiment. Sequencing input: naive CD4+ T cells from blood. Explained via the paper, the cell subset or site label denotes: true naive CD4+ T cells. The chain is assembled from TRBV14 and TRBJ2-1; the D gene remains uncertain. The TCR was taken from a man aged 30 to 39 in good health. CDR3 loop: CASSHVRIYNEQFF. At the DNA level, the sequence is TGTGCCAGCAGCCACGTGAGGATTTACAATGAGCAGTTCTTC.